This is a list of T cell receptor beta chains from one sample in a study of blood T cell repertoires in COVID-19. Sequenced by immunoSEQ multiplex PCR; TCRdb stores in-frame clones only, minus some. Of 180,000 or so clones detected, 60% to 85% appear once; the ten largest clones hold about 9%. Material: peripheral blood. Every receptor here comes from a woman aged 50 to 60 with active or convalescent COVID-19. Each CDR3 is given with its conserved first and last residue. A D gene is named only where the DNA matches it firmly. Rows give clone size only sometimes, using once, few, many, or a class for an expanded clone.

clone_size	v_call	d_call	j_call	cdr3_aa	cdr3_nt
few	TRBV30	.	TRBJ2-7	CAWARDSTYEQYF	TGTGCCTGGGCTCGGGACTCCACCTACGAGCAGTACTTC
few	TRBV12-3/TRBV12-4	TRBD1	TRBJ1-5	CASSSDRGQPQHF	TGTGCCAGCAGTTCAGACAGGGGGCAGCCCCAGCATTTT
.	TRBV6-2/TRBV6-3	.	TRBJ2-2	CASSLLAFAGIWTGELFF	TGTGCCAGCAGTTTACTGGCTTTTGCGGGGATTTGGACCGGGGAGCTGTTTTTT
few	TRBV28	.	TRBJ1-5	CASSTGLHQPQHF	TGTGCCAGCAGCACAGGGCTACATCAGCCCCAGCATTTT
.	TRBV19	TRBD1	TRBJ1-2	CASHPWGQGAGYGYTF	TGTGCCAGCCACCCTTGGGGACAGGGGGCAGGCTATGGCTACACCTTC
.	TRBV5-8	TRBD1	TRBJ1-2	CASSLRQGNYGYTF	TGTGCCAGCAGTTTACGACAGGGGAACTATGGCTACACCTTC
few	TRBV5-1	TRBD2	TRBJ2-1	CASSAGTSISNEQFF	TGCGCCAGCAGCGCCGGGACTAGCATATCCAATGAGCAGTTCTTC
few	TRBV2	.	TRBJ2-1	CASSETGLNEQFF	TGTGCCAGCAGTGAAACAGGACTAAATGAGCAGTTCTTC
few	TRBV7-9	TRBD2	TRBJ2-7	CASSLDRDYPSYEQYF	TGTGCCAGCAGCTTAGACCGGGACTACCCTTCCTACGAGCAGTACTTC
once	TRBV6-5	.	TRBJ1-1	CASSSWVSRGEAFF	TGTGCCAGCAGTTCATGGGTTAGTCGCGGAGAAGCTTTCTTT
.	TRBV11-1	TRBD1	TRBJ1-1	CASKAPGGVTEAFF	TGTGCCAGCAAAGCTCCAGGGGGCGTCACTGAAGCTTTCTTT
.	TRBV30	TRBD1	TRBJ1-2	CAWSGTDLGGYTF	TGTGCCTGGAGCGGGACAGACTTAGGTGGCTACACCTTC
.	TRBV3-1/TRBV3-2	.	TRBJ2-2	CASSQDRGVRRGGELFF	TGTGCCAGCAGCCAAGATCGAGGGGTTAGGCGGGGCGGGGAGCTGTTTTTT
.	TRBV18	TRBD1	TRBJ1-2	CASSPQRDSIYGYTF	TGTGCCAGCTCACCACAGAGGGACAGTATTTATGGCTACACCTTC